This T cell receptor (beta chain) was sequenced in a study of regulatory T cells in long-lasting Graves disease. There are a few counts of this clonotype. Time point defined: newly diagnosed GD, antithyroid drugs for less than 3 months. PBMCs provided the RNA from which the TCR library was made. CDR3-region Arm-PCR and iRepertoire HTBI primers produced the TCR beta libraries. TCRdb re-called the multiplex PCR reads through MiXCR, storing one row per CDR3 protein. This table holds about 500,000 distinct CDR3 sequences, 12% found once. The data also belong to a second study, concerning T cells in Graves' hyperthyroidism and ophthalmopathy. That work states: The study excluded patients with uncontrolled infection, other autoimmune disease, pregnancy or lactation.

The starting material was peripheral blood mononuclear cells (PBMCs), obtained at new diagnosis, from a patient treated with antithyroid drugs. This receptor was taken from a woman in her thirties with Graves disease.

This chain's CDR3 is CASGDRVGSGNTIYF. The CDR3 DNA follows: TGTGCCAGCGGCGACAGGGTGGGCTCTGGAAACACCATATATTTT. The chain combines TRBV6-1 with TRBJ1-3, with 7 bases aligning to TRBD1. Trimming at V came to 8 bases and at J to 0 bases, leaving 7 bases not matched to a gene. This CDR3 has 15 amino acids. Germline CDR1 reads MNHNS; CDR2 reads SASEGT.